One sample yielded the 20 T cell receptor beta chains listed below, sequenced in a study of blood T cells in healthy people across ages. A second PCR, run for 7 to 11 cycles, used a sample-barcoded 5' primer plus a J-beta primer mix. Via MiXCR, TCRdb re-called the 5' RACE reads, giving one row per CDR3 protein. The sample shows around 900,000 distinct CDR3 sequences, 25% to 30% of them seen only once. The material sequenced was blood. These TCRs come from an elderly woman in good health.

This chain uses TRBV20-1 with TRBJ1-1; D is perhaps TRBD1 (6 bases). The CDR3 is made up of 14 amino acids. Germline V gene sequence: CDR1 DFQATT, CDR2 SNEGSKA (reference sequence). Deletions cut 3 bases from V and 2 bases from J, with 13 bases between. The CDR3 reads CSARGDRYNTEAFF. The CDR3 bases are TGCAGTGCTAGGGGAGACAGGTACAACACTGAAGCTTTCTTT.

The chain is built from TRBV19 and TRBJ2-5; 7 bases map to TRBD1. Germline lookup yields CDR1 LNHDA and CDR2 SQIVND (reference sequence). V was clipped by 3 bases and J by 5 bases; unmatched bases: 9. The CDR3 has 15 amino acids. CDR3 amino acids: CASSMPTGNAETQYF. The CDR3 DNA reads TGTGCCAGTAGTATGCCGACAGGGAATGCCGAGACCCAGTACTTC.

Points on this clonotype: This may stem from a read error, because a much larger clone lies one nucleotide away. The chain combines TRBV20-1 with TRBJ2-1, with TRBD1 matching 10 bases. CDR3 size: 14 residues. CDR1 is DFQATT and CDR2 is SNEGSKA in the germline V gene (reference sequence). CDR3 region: CGARQGARVKEQFF. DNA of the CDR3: TGCGGTGCTAGACAGGGGGCCCGGGTCAAGGAGCAGTTCTTC.

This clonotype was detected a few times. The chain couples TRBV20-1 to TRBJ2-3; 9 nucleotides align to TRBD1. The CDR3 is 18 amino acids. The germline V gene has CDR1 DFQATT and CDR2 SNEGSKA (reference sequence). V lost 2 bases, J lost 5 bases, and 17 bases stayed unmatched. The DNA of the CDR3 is TGCAGTGCTAGATCCCGGCCCGGGACAGGGAGGGGGGGAGATACGCAGTATTTT. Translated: CSARSRPGTGRGGDTQYF.

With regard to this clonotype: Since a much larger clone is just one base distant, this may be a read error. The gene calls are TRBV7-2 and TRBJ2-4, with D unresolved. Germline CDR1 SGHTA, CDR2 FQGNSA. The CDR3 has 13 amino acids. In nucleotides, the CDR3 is TGTGCCAGCGGCTTAGACCGCCAAAACATTCAGTACTTC. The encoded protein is CASGLDRQNIQYF.

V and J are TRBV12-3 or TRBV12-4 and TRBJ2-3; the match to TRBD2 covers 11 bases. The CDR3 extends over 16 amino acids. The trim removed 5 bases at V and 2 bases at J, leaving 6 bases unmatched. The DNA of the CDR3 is TGTGCCAGCAGTGATCTAGCGGGAGGCATCACAGATACGCAGTATTTT. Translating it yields CASSDLAGGITDTQYF.

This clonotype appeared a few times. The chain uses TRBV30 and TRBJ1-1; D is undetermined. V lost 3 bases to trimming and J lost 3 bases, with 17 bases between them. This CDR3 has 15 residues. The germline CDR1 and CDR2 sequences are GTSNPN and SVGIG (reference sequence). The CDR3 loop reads CAWRVGKQWDTEAFF. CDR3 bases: TGTGCCTGGAGGGTGGGTAAGCAATGGGACACTGAAGCTTTCTTT.

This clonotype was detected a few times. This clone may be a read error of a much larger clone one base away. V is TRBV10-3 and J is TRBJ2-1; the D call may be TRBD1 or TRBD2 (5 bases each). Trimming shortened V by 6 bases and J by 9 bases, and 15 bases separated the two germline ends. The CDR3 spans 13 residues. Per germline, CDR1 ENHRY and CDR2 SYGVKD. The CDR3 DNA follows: TGTGCCATCAGGGGGACGGATGGGAGTGAGCAGTTCTTC. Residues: CAIRGTDGSEQFF.

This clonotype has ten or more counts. CDR3 nucleotide sequence: TGTGCCAGCAGCTTGGGCAGGGTCGACATTCAGTACTTC. Its translation: CASSLGRVDIQYF. The rearrangement joins TRBV7-2 to TRBJ2-4; D is possibly TRBD1 (5 bases). CDR3 length: 13 amino acids. V gave up 3 bases and J gave up 8 bases, with 11 bases separating them. Germline V gene lookup returns CDR1 SGHTA and CDR2 FQGNSA.

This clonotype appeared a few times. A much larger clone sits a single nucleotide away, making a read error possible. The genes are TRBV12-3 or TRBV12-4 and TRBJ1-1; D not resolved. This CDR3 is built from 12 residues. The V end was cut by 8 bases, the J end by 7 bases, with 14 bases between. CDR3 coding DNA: TGTGCCAGCGGACGGATGGGCGGTGAAGCTTTCTTT. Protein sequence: CASGRMGGEAFF.

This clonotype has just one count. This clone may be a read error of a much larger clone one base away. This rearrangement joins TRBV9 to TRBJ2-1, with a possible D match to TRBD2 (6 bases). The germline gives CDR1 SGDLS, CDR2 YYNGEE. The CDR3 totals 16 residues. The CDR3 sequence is CASSGRRAGLYNGQFF. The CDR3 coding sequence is TGTGCCAGCAGCGGTCGGAGGGCAGGGCTTTACAATGGGCAGTTCTTC.

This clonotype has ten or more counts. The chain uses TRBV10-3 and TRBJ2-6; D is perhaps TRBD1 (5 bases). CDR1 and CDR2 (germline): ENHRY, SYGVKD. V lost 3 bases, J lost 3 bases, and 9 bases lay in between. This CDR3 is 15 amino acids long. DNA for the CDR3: TGTGCCATCAGTGATCCAGGGTTTGGGGCCAACGTCCTGACTTTC. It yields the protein CAISDPGFGANVLTF.

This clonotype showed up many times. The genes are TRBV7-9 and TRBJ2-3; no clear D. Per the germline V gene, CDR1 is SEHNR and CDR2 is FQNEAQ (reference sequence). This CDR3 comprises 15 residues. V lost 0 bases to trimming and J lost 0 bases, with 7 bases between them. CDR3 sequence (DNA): TGTGCCAGCAGCTTAGCTTCAGCTAGCACAGATACGCAGTATTTT. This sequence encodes CASSLASASTDTQYF. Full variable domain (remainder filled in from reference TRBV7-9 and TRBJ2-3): DTGVSQNPRHKITKRGQNVTFRCDPISEHNRLYWYRQTLGQGPEFLTYFQNEAQLEKSRLLSDRFSAERPKGSFSTLEIQRTEQGDSAMYLCASSLASASTDTQYFGPGTRLTVL.

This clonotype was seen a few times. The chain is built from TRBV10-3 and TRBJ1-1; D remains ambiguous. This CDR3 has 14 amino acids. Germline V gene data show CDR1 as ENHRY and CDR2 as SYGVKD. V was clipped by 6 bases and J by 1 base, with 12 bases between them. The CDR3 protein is CAISGRAENTEAFF. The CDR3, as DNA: TGTGCCATCAGCGGACGGGCGGAGAACACTGAAGCTTTCTTT.

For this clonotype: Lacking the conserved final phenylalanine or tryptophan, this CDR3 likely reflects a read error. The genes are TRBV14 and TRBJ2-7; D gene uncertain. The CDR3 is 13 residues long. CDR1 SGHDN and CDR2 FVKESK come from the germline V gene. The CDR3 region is CASSHLLAYEQYL. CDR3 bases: TGTGCCAGCAGCCACCTATTAGCCTATGAGCAGTACTTA.

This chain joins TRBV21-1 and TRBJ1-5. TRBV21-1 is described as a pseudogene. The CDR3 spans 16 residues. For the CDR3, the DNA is TGTGCCAGCAGCAAAGCGCTATGGCAGGACAATCAGCCCCAGCATTTT. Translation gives CASSKALWQDNQPQHF.

Here the CDR3 reads CASTGEGGQYHEQYF. CDR3 nucleotides: TGTGCCAGCACCGGGGAGGGCGGCCAGTACCACGAGCAGTACTTC. The chain recombines TRBV28 with TRBJ2-5; 7 bases align to TRBD2. Gene TRBJ2-7 matches the end of the DNA better, so the J call may be wrong. The CDR3 is 15 amino acids. The V gene's germline CDR1 is MDHEN and CDR2 SYDVKM.

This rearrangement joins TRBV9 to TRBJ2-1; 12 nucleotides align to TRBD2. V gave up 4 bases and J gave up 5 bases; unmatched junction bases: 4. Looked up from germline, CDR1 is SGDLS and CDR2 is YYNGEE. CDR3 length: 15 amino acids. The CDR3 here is CASSPRTSGDNEQFF. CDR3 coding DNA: TGTGCCAGCAGCCCTCGGACTAGCGGGGACAATGAGCAGTTCTTC.

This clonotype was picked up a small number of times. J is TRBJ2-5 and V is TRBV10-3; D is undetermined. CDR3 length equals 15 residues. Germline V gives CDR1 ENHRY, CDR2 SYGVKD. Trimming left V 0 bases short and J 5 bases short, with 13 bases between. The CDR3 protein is CAISESKMGRETQYF. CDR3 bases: TGTGCCATCAGTGAGTCCAAAATGGGCAGGGAGACCCAGTACTTC.

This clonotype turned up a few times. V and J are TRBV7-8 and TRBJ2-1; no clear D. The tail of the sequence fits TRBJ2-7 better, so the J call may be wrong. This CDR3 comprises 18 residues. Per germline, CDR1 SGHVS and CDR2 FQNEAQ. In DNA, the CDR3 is TGTGCCAGCAGCTTAGCGGCAATCCTATTTAGCTCCTACAATGAGCAGTACTTC. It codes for CASSLAAILFSSYNEQYF.